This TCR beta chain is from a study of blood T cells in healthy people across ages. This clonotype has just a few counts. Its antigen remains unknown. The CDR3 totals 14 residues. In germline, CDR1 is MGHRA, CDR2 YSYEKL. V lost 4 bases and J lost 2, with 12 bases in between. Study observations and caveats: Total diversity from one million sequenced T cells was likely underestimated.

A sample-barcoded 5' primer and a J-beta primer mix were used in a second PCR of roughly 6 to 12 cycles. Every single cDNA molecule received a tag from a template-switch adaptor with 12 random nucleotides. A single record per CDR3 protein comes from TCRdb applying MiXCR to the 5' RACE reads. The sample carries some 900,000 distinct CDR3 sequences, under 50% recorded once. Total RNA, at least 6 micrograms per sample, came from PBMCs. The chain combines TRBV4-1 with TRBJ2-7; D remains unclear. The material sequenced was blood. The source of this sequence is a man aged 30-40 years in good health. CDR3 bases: TGCGCCAGCAGCCCGGCTCCCTCAACCTACGAGCAGTACTTC. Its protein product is CASSPAPSTYEQYF.